This entry features one TCR beta chain sequence. There are a few counts of this clonotype. This clone's antigen is unknown. Base quality data are lacking; no much larger clone is found one base away. These data originate in a study of T-cell reconstitution after alpha-beta-depleted transplantation in children (dated by TCRdb to the mid-2010s). Study-level background: Using TCR repertoire profiling, the study followed T-cell immune reconstitution in a quantitative way in children after TCRalphabeta/CD19-depleted allogeneic hematopoietic cell transplantation.

The investigation overall reported the following: The apparently early recovery of alphabetaT-cell counts about two months after transplant reportedly depended on only several hundred rapidly expanded clones that came from non-depleted graft cells. Over the following months the frequencies of hyperexpanded clones went down, and after one year T-cell counts and TCRbeta diversity were mostly credited to newly produced T cells. In some patients, the high TCRbeta diversity seen at day 60 was put down to recipient T cells and intrathymic progenitors that had survived conditioning.

The CDR3 covers 13 residues, taking in both the cysteine and the phenylalanine. The CDR3 DNA has 39 bases and is translated from base 1. V is pared back by 5 bases and J by 3 bases, with 10 bases lying between the germline termini. CDR1 and CDR2 are drawn from the germline V gene: ENHRY, SYGVKD. Library generation was performed with PCR. Sequencing relied on an Illumina HiSeq 2500. To normalize quantification of the TCRbeta repertoire, the TCR libraries were built with molecular barcoding that relied on unique molecular identifiers. TCRdb reran the public reads through fastp at Q25 and MiXCR, keeping productive beta chains. Merged by CDR3 protein, the rows form single entries marked with the most common genes and DNA. Here the sample has some 550,000 distinct CDR3 sequences; more than 20% occur a single time. The top ten clonotypes cover around 14% of the sample. The sample's treatment or condition, from its label and the paper: allogeneic hematopoietic cell transplantation with graft depleted of TCRalphabeta T cells and CD19 B cells. The transplant recipients were children given TCRalphabeta/CD19-depleted allogeneic hematopoietic cell grafts.

The starting material was PBMCs, mostly from graft donor cells, obtained 360 days after TCRalphabeta/CD19-depleted stem cell transplant. This TCR was sampled from a boy less than two years old who had a stem cell transplant for acute myeloid leukemia, so the T cells may come from the graft donor. The chain is encoded by TRBV10-3 joined to TRBJ2-5; the D element might be TRBD1 or TRBD2, as each aligns at 5 bases. The sequence in DNA is TGTGCCATCAGTATGAGGGGAGAAGAGACCCAGTACTTC. The translation is CAISMRGEETQYF.